Included here is one T cell receptor beta chain sequence, with context. Generated by immunoSEQ multiplex PCR, the TCRdb table keeps only in-frame clones and is missing some. The sample includes approximately 100,000 clones, around 80% of them seen just once. The sample belongs to a study of blood T cell repertoires in COVID-19. Study summary: Some COVID-19 samples were acute and others convalescent; all came from the United States, Italy and Spain.

In germline, CDR1 is SGHNT, CDR2 YYREEE (reference sequence). V lost 6 bases and J lost 4; bases outside the gene matches: 13. The CDR3 runs to 16 residues. V and J are TRBV5-4 and TRBJ2-1; TRBD2 agrees at 7 bases. What was sequenced was peripheral blood. This sequence originates from a woman older than 75 with active or convalescent COVID-19. This CDR3 is CASNTGLADLYNEQFF. The CDR3 DNA follows: TGTGCCAGCAACACCGGGCTAGCGGACCTATACAATGAGCAGTTCTTC.